This T cell receptor (beta chain) is drawn from a study of blood T cell repertoires in COVID-19. Study information: Sample material is recorded as cDNA or gDNA derived from T cells, B-cell-depleted T cells, or PBMCs.

This clone was counted only a few times. Clones were read by immunoSEQ multiplex PCR, and TCRdb kept only the in-frame ones, dropping some. The sample lists 150,000 to 200,000 clones; 87% were seen once. Each participant's cohort was designated according to participant-reported clinical history. The receptor comes from a human donor with acute COVID-19. The donor label of this sample is uncertain. Sequences were obtained from PBMCs or T cells enriched from blood (not recorded which).

CDR3: CASSEVAGGETQYF. CDR3 bases: TGTGCCAGCAGTGAAGTGGCGGGGGGAGAGACCCAGTACTTC. V usage is TRBV2 and J usage is TRBJ2-5; the match to TRBD2 covers 8 bases. This CDR3 spans 14 amino acids. Germline lookup yields CDR1 SNHLY and CDR2 FYNNEI. Unmatched junction bases numbered 2, after V lost 1 base and J lost 4 bases.